This note documents a single TCR beta chain sequence. This record belongs to a study of blood T cell repertoires in COVID-19. Turning to the study itself: Sites across the United States, Italy and Spain contributed samples from acute and convalescent COVID-19. The cDNA or gDNA used as material had been derived from T cells, B-cell-depleted T cells, or PBMCs.

Using immunoSEQ multiplex PCR, the repertoire was profiled, and TCRdb retains in-frame clones only, with some absent. This sample yields around 320,000 clones, of which 70% to 90% are seen a single time; approximately 7.9% belongs to the top ten. The CDR3 is made up of 16 amino acids. Trimming took off 5 bases at V and 6 bases at J, with 20 bases between the two ends. Germline V gene data show CDR1 as SEHNR and CDR2 as FQNEAQ (reference sequence). Sequencing input: peripheral blood. This rearrangement joins TRBV7-9 to TRBJ2-1; TRBD1 is a possible D gene (6 bases). This TCR was sampled from a human donor in a cohort sampled during active COVID-19. CDR3 bases: TGTGCCAGCAGCCACGCTTCTACAGGGACGGCCAATGAGCAGTTCTTC. This translates into CASSHASTGTANEQFF.